The 13 T cell receptor beta chains in this list originate from one sample, sequenced in a study of post-analysis software for immune sequencing data (dated by TCRdb to about 2015). The method behind the library was PCR. Sequenced using an Illumina HiSeq 2500. To reduce PCR and sequencing biases, unique molecular identifiers were built into the TCR beta cDNA libraries. The raw public reads went through TCRdb reprocessing: fastp at Q25, MiXCR clone calling, in-frame beta chains kept. Rows are unified per CDR3 protein, each entry keeping the most common DNA and genes. The sample table contains approximately 440,000 distinct CDR3 sequences; only one count was recorded for under 55% of them. Around 10% of the sample rests with the top ten. The antigens of these receptors remain unknown. General study outcomes and caveats: Four to six TRBV segments, including TRBV5-6, TRBV5-1 and TRBV20-1, were significantly more frequent in patients than controls.

The sample consisted of blood. The receptors derive from a girl under 18 with multiple sclerosis.

Comments on this clonotype: Its ends do not fully match the called genes, so a read error is possible. V is TRBV12-3 or TRBV12-4 and J is TRBJ2-3, with 8 bases matching TRBD2. The CDR3 runs 14 residues. The CDR3 loop reads CASSLTSATDAQYF. In DNA, the CDR3 is TGTGCCAGCAGCTTGACTAGCGCTACAGATGCGCAGTATTTT.

The chain combines TRBV27 with TRBJ1-1, with D maybe TRBD1 (6 bases). The V gene lost 6 bases and the J gene lost 11 bases, with 13 bases spanning the gap. The CDR3 consists of 11 residues. Germline V CDR1 and CDR2: MNHEY, SMNVEV (reference sequence). The CDR3: CASSSDRRAFF. Here the CDR3 DNA reads TGTGCCAGCAGCTCCGACAGGAGGGCTTTCTTT.

This clonotype was seen a single time. The genes are TRBV20-1 and TRBJ2-1, with 7 bases identical to TRBD2. The CDR3 consists of 13 residues. Germline trimming cut 6 bases from V and 10 bases from J; bases unmatched to any gene: 12. In germline, CDR1 is DFQATT, CDR2 SNEGSKA (reference sequence). CDR3 DNA: TGCAGTGCCACCCAGGCGGGGGTACACGAGCAGTTCTTC. It codes for CSATQAGVHEQFF.

The chain recombines TRBV9 with TRBJ2-1; 7 nucleotides match TRBD2. V shed 0 bases and J 9 bases; nucleotides not matched to a gene: 6. This CDR3 region has 14 residues. CDR1 and CDR2 (germline): SGDLS, YYNGEE. The CDR3 here is CASSVGGGMAEQFF. Written as DNA, the CDR3 is TGTGCCAGCAGCGTAGGGGGGGGGATGGCTGAGCAGTTCTTC.

There are a few counts of this clonotype. This sequence joins TRBV20-1 and TRBJ2-1; TRBD1 matches at 8 bases. V lost 8 bases, J lost 1 base, and 10 bases stayed unmatched. The CDR3 length is 15 residues. CDR1 is DFQATT and CDR2 is SNEGSKA in the germline V gene (reference sequence). The chain's CDR3 is CSIPQGARSYNEQFF. CDR3 DNA: TGCAGTATCCCGCAGGGGGCGAGGTCCTACAATGAGCAGTTCTTC.

The table lists this clonotype with a count of one. This chain connects TRBV5-1 to TRBJ2-1, with 7 bases fitting TRBD2. The CDR3 totals 16 residues. Germline assignment: CDR1 SGHRS and CDR2 YFSETQ. Losses at the gene ends were 4 bases for V and 4 bases for J; bases not matched to a gene: 11. The CDR3 region is CASSGGGIGGYNEQFF. The CDR3 DNA sequence: TGCGCCAGCAGCGGGGGGGGGATAGGTGGGTACAATGAGCAGTTCTTC. The complete variable domain, with remaining parts taken from reference TRBV5-1 and TRBJ2-1, reads KAGVTQTPRYLIKTRGQQVTLSCSPISGHRSVSWYQQTPGQGLQFLFEYFSETQRNKGNFPGRFSGRQFSNSRSEMNVSTLELGDSALYLCASSGGGIGGYNEQFFGPGTRLTVL.

This clonotype was counted between two and nine times. Mismatch with germline at one junction end may stem from a read error. The chain is built from TRBV18 and TRBJ1-2; 8 bases are a match to TRBD1. The V gene's germline CDR1 is KGHSH and CDR2 LQKENI. The CDR3 is 18 residues long. The CDR3 loop reads CTSSPRTPGQAPHGGYTF. In DNA, the CDR3 is TGTACCAGCTCACCACGGACCCCGGGACAGGCCCCGCATGGTGGCTACACCTTC. Based on the CDR3 plus reference TRBV18 and TRBJ1-2, the full variable domain is NAGVMQNPRHLVRRRGQEARLRCSPMKGHSHVYWYRQLPEEGLKFMVYLQKENIIDESGMPKERFSAEFPKEGPSILRIQQVVRGDSAAYFCTSSPRTPGQAPHGGYTFGSGTRLTVV.

The V and J genes are TRBV20-1 and TRBJ2-4, with 10 bases matching TRBD2. CDR1 DFQATT and CDR2 SNEGSKA come from the germline V gene (reference sequence). The CDR3 consists of 16 residues. V trimming: 3 bases; J trimming: 5 bases; junction bases outside the gene matches: 10. The CDR3 sequence is CSASVLAGLNQNIQYF. CDR3 nucleotide sequence: TGCAGTGCTAGTGTACTAGCGGGGCTCAACCAAAACATTCAGTACTTC.

This clonotype came up a few times. This may arise from a read error, as a much more abundant clone is one base away. Here the CDR3 reads CSGFEGSYEQYF. CDR3 nucleotides: TGCAGCGGGTTTGAGGGGAGCTACGAGCAGTACTTC. The chain uses TRBV29-1 and TRBJ2-7; either TRBD1 or TRBD2 may supply D (5 bases each). In germline, CDR1 is SQVTM, CDR2 ANQGSEA. V was shortened by 7 bases and J by 3 bases, with 13 bases between the two germline ends. The CDR3 runs to 12 residues.

The genes are TRBV7-2 and TRBJ2-7; the D is unclear. The V gene lost 5 bases and the J gene lost 1 base, with 15 bases spanning the gap. The V gene's germline CDR1 is SGHTA and CDR2 FQGNSA. The CDR3 has 15 residues. The CDR3 protein is CASSPPDALSYEQYF. Here the CDR3 DNA reads TGTGCCAGCAGCCCACCGGACGCGTTATCCTACGAGCAGTACTTC.

In this sample, this clonotype turned up a few times. The J gene is TRBJ1-1, the V gene TRBV12-3 or TRBV12-4, with D tentatively TRBD1 (6 bases). Trimming pared 5 bases from V and 5 bases from J, leaving 18 bases between. This CDR3 has 15 residues. The CDR3 nucleotides read TGTGCCAGCAGTCCGGGCGGGGGCTGGAAGACTGAAGCTTTCTTT. This codes for CASSPGGGWKTEAFF.

Turning to this clonotype: Sequence at one end of the junction differs from germline and may be a read error. The chain links TRBV18 to TRBJ1-4; D possibly corresponds to TRBD1 (5 bases). CDR3 size: 16 residues. Germline CDR1 is KGHSH and CDR2 is LQKENI. The CDR3 nucleotides read TGTGCCAGCTCACCGACTCGCGACAGCAAAAATGAAAAACGGTTTTTT. Protein sequence: CASSPTRDSKNEKRFF.

The rearrangement links TRBV11-2 to TRBJ2-5, with D perhaps matching TRBD1 or TRBD2 (5 bases each). The V and J ends lost 0 bases and 1 base respectively, with 12 bases between them. Germline assignment: CDR1 SGHAT and CDR2 FQNNGV. CDR3 length: 16 residues. The CDR3 spells CASSLEQGRSQETQYF. The CDR3 DNA follows: TGTGCCAGCAGCTTAGAGCAGGGACGATCCCAAGAGACCCAGTACTTC.